The T cell receptor (beta chain) under discussion was sequenced for a study of beta chain features in type 1 diabetes. The study, taken as a whole, reports: Possible PCR preference for shorter templates applied equally to patients and controls. Type 1 diabetes patients had fewer VDJ junction insertions and more deletions. Shortening of TCRB CDR3s, moderate but significant, appeared in all four CD4+ subsets of Type 1 diabetes patients. A definitive answer on HLA type influencing TCRB rearrangement was not reached here.

Worth noting for this clone: Antigen specificity is unknown.

CD45RO/CCR7/CD25/CD127/CD95/CD27 separated CD4+ naive, central memory, regulatory and stem cell-like memory cells by sorting. Sequencing targeted expressed TCRB transcripts, as all isolated RNA had been reverse transcribed. Repertoires were generated with immunoSEQ multiplex PCR, while TCRdb's copy carries only in-frame clones and drops some. Among 50,000 to 55,000 clones listed, just under 65% were seen once. Trimming cost V 1 base and J 3 bases, with 10 bases left between them. This CDR3 spans 14 amino acids. Germline CDR1 and CDR2: LNHNV and YYDKDF (reference sequence). The TCR was taken from a woman aged 30 to 39 with type 1 diabetes. The chain couples TRBV15 to TRBJ2-7; D is perhaps TRBD1 (5 bases). Sequencing used stem cell memory CD4+ T cells from blood. For the CDR3, the DNA is TGTGCCACCAGCAGAGGACAGTTAGGCTACGAGCAGTACTTC. Amino acid sequence: CATSRGQLGYEQYF.